This T cell receptor beta chain was recorded in a study of CD8 T cells in Susac syndrome. CDR3 length: 14 amino acids. From germline, CDR1 is GTSNPN and CDR2 SVGIG (reference sequence). V gave up 1 base and J gave up 0 bases, with 4 bases separating them. The count of this clonotype is one. Its target is not known. Notes on the study in general: The CD4+ T cell repertoires in Susac syndrome were not clonally expanded.

Negative isolation yielded CD8+ and CD4+ T cells; FACS enriched TEMRA cells. An amount of RNA that ranged from about 0.45 to 1 ug was reverse transcribed with random hexamers. A multiplex approach, immunoSEQ multiplex PCR, amplified TCR beta CDR3 across 54 Vbeta and 13 Jbeta. From the immunoSEQ multiplex PCR reads, TCRdb called clonotypes with MiXCR, one entry per CDR3 protein. This sample has more than 110,000 distinct CDR3 sequences; approximately 95% occur once, and the top ten carry 0.14%. The chain uses TRBV30 and TRBJ2-6, with unresolved D. Material for sequencing was CD4+ T cells from PBMCs. This receptor was identified in a human donor with Susac syndrome. CDR3 in DNA: TGTGCCTGGAGTGGGGTCTCTGGGGCCAACGTCCTGACTTTC. Translation gives CAWSGVSGANVLTF.